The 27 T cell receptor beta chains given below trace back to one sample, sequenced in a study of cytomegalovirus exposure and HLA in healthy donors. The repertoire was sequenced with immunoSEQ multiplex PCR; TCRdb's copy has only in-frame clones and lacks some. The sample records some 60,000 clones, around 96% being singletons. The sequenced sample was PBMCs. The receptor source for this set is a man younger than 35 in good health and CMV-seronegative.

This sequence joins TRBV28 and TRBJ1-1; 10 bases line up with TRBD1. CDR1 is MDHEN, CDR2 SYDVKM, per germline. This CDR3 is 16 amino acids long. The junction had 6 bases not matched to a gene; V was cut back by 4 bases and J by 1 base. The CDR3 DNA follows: TGTGCCAGCAGTTCGACAGGGGGCTGGGGGAACACTGAAGCTTTCTTT. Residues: CASSSTGGWGNTEAFF.

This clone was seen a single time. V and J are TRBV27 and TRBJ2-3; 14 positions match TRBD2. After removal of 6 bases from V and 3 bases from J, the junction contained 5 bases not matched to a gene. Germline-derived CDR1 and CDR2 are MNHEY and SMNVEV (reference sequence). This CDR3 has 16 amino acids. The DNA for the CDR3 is TGTGCCAGCAGGGGACTAGCGGGAGAAGGGACAGATACGCAGTATTTT. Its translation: CASRGLAGEGTDTQYF.

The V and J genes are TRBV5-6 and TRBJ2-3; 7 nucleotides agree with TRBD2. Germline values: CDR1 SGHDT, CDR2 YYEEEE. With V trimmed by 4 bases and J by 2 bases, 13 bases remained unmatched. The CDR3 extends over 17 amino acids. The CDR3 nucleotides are TGTGCCAGCAGCCACACTGTCCTAGCGGCTGTCACAGATACGCAGTATTTT. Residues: CASSHTVLAAVTDTQYF.

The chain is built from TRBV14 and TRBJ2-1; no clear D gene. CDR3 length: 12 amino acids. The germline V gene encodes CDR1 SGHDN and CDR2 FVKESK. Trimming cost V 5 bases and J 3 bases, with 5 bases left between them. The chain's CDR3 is CASSYNYNEQFF. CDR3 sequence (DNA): TGTGCCAGCAGCTACAACTACAATGAGCAGTTCTTC.

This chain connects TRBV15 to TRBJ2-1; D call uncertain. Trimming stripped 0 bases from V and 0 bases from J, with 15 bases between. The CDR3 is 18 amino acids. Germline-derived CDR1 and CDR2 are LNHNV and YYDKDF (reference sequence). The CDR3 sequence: CATSRDSFLASSYNEQFF. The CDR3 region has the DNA TGTGCCACCAGCAGAGATTCTTTTCTCGCTAGCTCCTACAATGAGCAGTTCTTC.

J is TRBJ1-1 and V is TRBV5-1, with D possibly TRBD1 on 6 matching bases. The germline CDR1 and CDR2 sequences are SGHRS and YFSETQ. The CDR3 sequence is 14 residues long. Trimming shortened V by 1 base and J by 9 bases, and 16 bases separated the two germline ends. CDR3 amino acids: CASSLTGGFVKAFF. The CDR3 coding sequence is TGCGCCAGCAGCTTGACGGGGGGCTTCGTGAAAGCTTTCTTT. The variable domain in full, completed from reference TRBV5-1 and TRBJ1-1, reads KAGVTQTPRYLIKTRGQQVTLSCSPISGHRSVSWYQQTPGQGLQFLFEYFSETQRNKGNFPGRFSGRQFSNSRSEMNVSTLELGDSALYLCASSLTGGFVKAFFGQGTRLTVV.

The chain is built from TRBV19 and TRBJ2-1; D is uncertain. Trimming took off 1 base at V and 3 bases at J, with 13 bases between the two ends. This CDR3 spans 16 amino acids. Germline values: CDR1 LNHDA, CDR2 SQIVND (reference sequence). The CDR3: CASSIGLRKIYNEQFF. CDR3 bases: TGTGCCAGTAGTATAGGCCTCAGGAAAATCTACAATGAGCAGTTCTTC.

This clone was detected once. CDR3 residues: CASSLGPFGDTQYF. The CDR3 DNA follows: TGTGCCAGCAGCTTGGGGCCCTTTGGTGATACGCAGTATTTT. This chain connects TRBV7-2 to TRBJ2-3; tentatively, D is TRBD1 (5 bases). The germline V and J ends were trimmed by 3 bases and 6 bases, with 13 bases remaining between them. CDR1 and CDR2 (germline): SGHTA, FQGNSA. This CDR3 comprises 14 residues.

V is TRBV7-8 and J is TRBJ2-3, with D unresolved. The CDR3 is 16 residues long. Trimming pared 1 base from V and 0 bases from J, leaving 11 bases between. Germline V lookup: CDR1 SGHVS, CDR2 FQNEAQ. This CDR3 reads CASSLESPASTDTQYF. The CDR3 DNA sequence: TGTGCCAGCAGCTTAGAAAGCCCTGCAAGCACAGATACGCAGTATTTT.

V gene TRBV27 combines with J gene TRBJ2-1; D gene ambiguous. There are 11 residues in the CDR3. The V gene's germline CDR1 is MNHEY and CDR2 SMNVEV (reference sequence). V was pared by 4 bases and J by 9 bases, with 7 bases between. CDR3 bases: TGTGCCAGCAGTTCCTCGGGTGAGCAGTTCTTC. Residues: CASSSSGEQFF.

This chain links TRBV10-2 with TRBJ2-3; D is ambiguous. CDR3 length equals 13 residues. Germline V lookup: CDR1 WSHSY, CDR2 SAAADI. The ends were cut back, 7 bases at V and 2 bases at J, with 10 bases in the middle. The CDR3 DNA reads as TGCGCCAGCACCCCCCCTGTCACAGATACGCAGTATTTT. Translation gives CASTPPVTDTQYF.

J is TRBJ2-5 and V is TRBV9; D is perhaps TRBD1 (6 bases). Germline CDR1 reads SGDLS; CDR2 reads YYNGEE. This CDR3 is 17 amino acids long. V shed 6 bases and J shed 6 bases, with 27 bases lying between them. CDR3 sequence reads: CASTRPHQGRPWKTQYF. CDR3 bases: TGTGCCAGCACCAGACCACACCAGGGGCGACCGTGGAAGACCCAGTACTTC.

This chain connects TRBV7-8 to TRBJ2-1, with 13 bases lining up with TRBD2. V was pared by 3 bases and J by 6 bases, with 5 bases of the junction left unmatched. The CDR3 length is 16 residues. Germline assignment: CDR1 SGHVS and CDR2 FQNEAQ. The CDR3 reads CASSFSGTSGINEQFF. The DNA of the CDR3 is TGTGCCAGCAGCTTCTCTGGGACTAGCGGGATCAATGAGCAGTTCTTC.

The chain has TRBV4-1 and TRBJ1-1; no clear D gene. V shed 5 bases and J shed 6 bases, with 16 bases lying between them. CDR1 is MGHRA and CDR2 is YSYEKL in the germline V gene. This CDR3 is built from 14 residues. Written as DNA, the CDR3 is TGCGCCAGCAGCTGGAAGGAGTTGGATCCTGAAGCTTTCTTT. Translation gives CASSWKELDPEAFF.

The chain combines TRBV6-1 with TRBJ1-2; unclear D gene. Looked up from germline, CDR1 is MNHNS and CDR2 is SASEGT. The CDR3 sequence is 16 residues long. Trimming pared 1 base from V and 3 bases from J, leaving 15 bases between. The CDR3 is CASSEVGGKTYYGYTF. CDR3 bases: TGTGCCAGCAGTGAAGTTGGAGGTAAAACCTACTATGGCTACACCTTC.

CDR3 sequence: CASSRDREGQPQHF. The CDR3 DNA reads TGTGCCAGTAGCCGGGACAGGGAAGGTCAGCCCCAGCATTTT. The chain recombines TRBV19 with TRBJ1-5; 9 bases map to TRBD1. This CDR3 is built from 14 residues. CDR1 is LNHDA and CDR2 is SQIVND in the germline V gene (reference sequence). J gave up 6 bases and V 6 bases, and 6 bases lay outside the gene matches.

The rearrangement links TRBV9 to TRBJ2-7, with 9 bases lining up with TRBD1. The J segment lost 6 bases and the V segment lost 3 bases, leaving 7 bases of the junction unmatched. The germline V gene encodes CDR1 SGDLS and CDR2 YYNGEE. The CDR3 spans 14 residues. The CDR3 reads CASSDKGTGSEQYF. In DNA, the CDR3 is TGTGCCAGCAGCGATAAGGGGACAGGGTCCGAGCAGTACTTC.

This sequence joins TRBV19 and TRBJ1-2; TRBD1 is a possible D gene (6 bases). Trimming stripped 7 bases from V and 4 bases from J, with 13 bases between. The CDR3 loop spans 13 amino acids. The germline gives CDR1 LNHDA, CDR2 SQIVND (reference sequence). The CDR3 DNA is TGTGCCAGTACCGACAGGCCTCCCTATGGCTACACCTTC. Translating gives CASTDRPPYGYTF.

CDR3 DNA sequence: TGTGCCAGCAGGGAGGATCTCACCTCCTACGAGCAGTACTTC. This sequence encodes CASREDLTSYEQYF. This chain joins TRBV7-9 and TRBJ2-7; D is perhaps TRBD2 (5 bases). This CDR3 has 14 residues. Per germline, CDR1 SEHNR and CDR2 FQNEAQ (reference sequence). Trimming shortened V by 6 bases and J by 0 bases, and 12 bases separated the two germline ends. The variable domain in full, with the rest retrieved from reference TRBV7-9 and TRBJ2-7, is DTGVSQNPRHKITKRGQNVTFRCDPISEHNRLYWYRQTLGQGPEFLTYFQNEAQLEKSRLLSDRFSAERPKGSFSTLEIQRTEQGDSAMYLCASREDLTSYEQYFGPGTRLTVT.

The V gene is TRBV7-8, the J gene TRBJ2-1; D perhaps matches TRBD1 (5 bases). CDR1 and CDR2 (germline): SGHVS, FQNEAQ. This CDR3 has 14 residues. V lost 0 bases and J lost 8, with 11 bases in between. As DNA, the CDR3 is TGTGCCAGCAGCTTAGCTATGGGGCCCGATGAGCAGTTCTTC. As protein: CASSLAMGPDEQFF.

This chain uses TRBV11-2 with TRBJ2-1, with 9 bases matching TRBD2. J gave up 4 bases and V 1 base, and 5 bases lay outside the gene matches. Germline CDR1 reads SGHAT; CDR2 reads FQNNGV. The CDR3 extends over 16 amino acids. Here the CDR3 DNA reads TGTGCCAGCAGCTTAGTGTTGGCGGGAGGGTACAATGAGCAGTTCTTC. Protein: CASSLVLAGGYNEQFF.

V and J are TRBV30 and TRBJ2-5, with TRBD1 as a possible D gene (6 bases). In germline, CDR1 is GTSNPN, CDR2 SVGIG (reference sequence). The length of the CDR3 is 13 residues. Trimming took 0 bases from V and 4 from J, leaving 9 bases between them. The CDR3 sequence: CAWSVIRGETQYF. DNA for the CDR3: TGTGCCTGGAGTGTTATCAGGGGAGAGACCCAGTACTTC.

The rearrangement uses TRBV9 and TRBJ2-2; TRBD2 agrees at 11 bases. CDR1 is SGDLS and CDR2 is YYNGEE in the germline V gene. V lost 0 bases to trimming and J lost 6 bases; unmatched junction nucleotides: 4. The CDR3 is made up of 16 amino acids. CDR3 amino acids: CASSVVSLAGAGELFF. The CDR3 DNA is TGTGCCAGCAGCGTAGTATCACTAGCGGGAGCCGGGGAGCTGTTTTTT.

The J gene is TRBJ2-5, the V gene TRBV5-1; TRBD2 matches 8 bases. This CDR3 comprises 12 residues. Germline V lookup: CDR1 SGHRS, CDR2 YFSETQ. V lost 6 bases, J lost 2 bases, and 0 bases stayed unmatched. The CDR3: CASTGGQETQYF. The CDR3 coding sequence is TGCGCCAGCACGGGGGGGCAAGAGACCCAGTACTTC.

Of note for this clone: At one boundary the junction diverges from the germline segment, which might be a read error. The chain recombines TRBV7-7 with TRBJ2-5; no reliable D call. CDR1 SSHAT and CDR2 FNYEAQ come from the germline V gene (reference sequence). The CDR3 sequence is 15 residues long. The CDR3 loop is CASSLGVVRLETQYF. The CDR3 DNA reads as TGTGCTAGCAGCTTAGGAGTGGTTCGGTTGGAGACCCAGTACTTC. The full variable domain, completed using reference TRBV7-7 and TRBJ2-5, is GAGVSQSPRYKVTKRGQDVTLRCDPISSHATLYWYQQALGQGPEFLTYFNYEAQPDKSGLPSDRFSAERPEGSISTLTIQRTEQRDSAMYRCASSLGVVRLETQYFGPGTRLLVL.

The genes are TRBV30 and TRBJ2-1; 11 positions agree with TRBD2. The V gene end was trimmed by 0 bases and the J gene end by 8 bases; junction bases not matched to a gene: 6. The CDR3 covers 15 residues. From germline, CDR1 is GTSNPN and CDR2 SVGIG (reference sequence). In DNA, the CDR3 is TGTGCCTGGAGTGTACTAGCGGGAGTTGGGGATGAGCAGTTCTTC. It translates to CAWSVLAGVGDEQFF.

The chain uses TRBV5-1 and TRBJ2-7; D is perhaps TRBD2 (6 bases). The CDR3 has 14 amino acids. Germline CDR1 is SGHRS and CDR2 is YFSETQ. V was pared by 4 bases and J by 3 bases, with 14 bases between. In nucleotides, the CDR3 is TGCGCCAGCAGCCCAGTGGGGGGTTACTACGAGCAGTACTTC. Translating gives CASSPVGGYYEQYF.